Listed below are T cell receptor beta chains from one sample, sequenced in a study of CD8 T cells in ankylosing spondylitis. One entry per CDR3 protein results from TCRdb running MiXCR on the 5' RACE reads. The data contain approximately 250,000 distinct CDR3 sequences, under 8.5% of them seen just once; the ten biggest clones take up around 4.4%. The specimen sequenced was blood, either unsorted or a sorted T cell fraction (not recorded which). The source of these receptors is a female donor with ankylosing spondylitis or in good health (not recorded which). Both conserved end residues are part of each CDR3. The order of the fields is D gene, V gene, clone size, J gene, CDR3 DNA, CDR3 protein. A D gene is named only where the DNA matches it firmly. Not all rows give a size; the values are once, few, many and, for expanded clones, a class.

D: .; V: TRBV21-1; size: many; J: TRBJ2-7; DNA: TGTGCCAGCAGCAAAGGGCGTGGCGGCGAGCAGTACTTC; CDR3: CASSKGRGGEQYF
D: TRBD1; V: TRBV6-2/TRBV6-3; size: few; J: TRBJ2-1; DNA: TGTGCCAGCAATGCCGACAGGGGGCCTCTCAGTGAGCAGTTCTTC; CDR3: CASNADRGPLSEQFF
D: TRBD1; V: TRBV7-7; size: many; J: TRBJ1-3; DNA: TGTGCTAGCAGCCCGGACAGGCCCTCCTCTGGAAACACCATATATTTT; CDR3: CASSPDRPSSGNTIYF
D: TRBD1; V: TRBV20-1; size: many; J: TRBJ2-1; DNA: TGCAGTGCTAGGGCCCCGGGACAGGTTAACAATGAGCAGTTCTTC; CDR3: CSARAPGQVNNEQFF
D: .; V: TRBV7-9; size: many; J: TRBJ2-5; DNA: TGTGCCAGCAGCTTAGTAGGCTTACAAGAGACCCAGTACTTC; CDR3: CASSLVGLQETQYF
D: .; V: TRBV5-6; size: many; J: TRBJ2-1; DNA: TGTGCCAGTCTTCGAGACAGTGACAATGAGCAGTTCTTC; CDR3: CASLRDSDNEQFF
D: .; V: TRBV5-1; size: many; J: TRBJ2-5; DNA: TGCGCCAGCAGCTTGGTCCGGGGTCCTGAACAAGAGACCCAGTACTTC; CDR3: CASSLVRGPEQETQYF
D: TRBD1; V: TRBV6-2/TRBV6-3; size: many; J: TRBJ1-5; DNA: TGTGCCAGCACTTCGACAGGGGGTAGTAATCAGCCCCAGCATTTT; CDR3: CASTSTGGSNQPQHF
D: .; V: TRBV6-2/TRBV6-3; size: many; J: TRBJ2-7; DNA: TGTGCCAGCACGGGTAGCTATTCACTTTACGAGCAGTACTTC; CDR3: CASTGSYSLYEQYF
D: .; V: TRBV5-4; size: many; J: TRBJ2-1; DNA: TGTGCCAGCAGCCGTAGGGAGTACTCCTACAATGAGCAGTTCTTC; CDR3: CASSRREYSYNEQFF
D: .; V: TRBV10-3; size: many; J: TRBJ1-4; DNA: TGTGCCATCAGAGACACGGAAAAACTGTTTTTT; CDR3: CAIRDTEKLFF
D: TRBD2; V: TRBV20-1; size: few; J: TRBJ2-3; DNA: TGCAGTGCTGTGACTAGCGGCGGCACAGATACGCAGTATTTT; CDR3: CSAVTSGGTDTQYF
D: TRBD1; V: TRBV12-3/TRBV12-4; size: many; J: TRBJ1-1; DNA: TGTGCCAGCAGTAGCTGGACAGGAGCGAACACTGAAGCTTTCTTT; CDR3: CASSSWTGANTEAFF
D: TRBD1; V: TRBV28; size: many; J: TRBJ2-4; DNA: TGTGCCAGCAGTTTGGCCCCGGGACAGGGGGCCACGGTTGAGTACTTC; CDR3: CASSLAPGQGATVEYF
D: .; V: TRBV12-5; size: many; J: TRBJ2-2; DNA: TGTGCTAGTGGTTTGGTACCAGGGGGGGCCCACACCGGGGAGCTGTTTTTT; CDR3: CASGLVPGGAHTGELFF
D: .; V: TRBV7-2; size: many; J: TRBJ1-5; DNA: TGTGCCAGCAGCTACCGGGCGGGGCAGCCCCAGCATTTT; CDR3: CASSYRAGQPQHF
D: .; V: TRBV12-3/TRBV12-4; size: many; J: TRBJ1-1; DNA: TGTGCCAGCAGTCTTTCTCTACAGGTTTACACTGAAGCTTTCTTT; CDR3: CASSLSLQVYTEAFF
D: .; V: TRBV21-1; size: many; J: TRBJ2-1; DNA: TGTGCCAGCAGCAAATGGGCGGGCCCCTCCTACAATGAGCAGTTCTTC; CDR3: CASSKWAGPSYNEQFF
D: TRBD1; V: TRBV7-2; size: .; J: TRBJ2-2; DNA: TGTGCCAGCACCCTTGACAGGGGAAGGACCGGGGAGCTGTTTTTT; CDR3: CASTLDRGRTGELFF
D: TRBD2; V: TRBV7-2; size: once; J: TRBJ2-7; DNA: TGTGCCAGCAGCTTAGCCGGAGCGGGACCCTACGCGCAGTACTTC; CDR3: CASSLAGAGPYAQYF
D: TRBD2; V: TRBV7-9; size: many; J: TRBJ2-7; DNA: TGTGCCAGCAGCAGTACTAGCGGGGGGAAGGCCTACGAGCAGTACTTC; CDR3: CASSSTSGGKAYEQYF
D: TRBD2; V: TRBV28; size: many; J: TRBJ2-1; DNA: TGTGCCAGCAGTTTAGGCGCTAGCGGGACCTACAATGAGCAGTTCTTC; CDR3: CASSLGASGTYNEQFF
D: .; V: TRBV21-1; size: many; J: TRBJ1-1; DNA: TGTGCCAGCAGCAAAGTTTTGGGAAACGAAGCTTTCTTT; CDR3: CASSKVLGNEAFF
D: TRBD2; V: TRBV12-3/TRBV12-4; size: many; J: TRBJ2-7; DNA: TGTGCCAGCCGGGGGGTCACCTACGAGCAGTACTTC; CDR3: CASRGVTYEQYF
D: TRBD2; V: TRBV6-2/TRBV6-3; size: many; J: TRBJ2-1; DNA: TGTGCCACCGAGCGGGGGGGGCACAATGAGCAGTTCTTC; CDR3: CATERGGHNEQFF
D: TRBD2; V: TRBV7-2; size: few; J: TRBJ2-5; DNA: TGTGCCAGCAGCTGGGGGGGGGACTTGAGAGGGACCCAGTACTTC; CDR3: CASSWGGDLRGTQYF
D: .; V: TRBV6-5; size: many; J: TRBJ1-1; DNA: TGTGCCAGCAGTCGCCCCACAGGGGAAGCTTTCTTT; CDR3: CASSRPTGEAFF
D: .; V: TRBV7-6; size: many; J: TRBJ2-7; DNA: TGTGCCAGCAGCTTAGGCAGCGGAGGATCCTACGAGCAGTACTTC; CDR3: CASSLGSGGSYEQYF
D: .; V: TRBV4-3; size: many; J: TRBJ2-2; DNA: TGCGCCAGCAGCCCCCGGGGTTTAACCGGGGAGCTGTTTTTT; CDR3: CASSPRGLTGELFF
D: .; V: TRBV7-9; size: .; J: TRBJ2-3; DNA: TGTGCCAGCAGCTGGGGTGGACTAAATACGCAGTATTTT; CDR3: CASSWGGLNTQYF
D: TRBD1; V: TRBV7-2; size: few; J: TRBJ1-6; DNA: TGTGCCAGCAGCATATCCGGGACAGGGGCACCCCTCCACTTT; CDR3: CASSISGTGAPLHF
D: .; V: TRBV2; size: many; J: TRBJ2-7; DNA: TGTGCCAGCCGAATTGTCCTTGGGAGCTTGGAGCAGTACTTC; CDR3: CASRIVLGSLEQYF
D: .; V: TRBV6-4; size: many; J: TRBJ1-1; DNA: TGTGCCAGCATCGAACGAAGATTAATGAACACTGAAGCTTTCTTT; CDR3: CASIERRLMNTEAFF
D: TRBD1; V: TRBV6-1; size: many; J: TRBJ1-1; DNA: TGTGCCAGCCAGCCACAGGGGGGCCTGAGCACTGAAGCTTTCTTT; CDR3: CASQPQGGLSTEAFF
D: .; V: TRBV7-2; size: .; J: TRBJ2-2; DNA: TGTGCCAGCAGCTTAGGTTTGGGGGAAGGCGGGGAGCTGTTTTTT; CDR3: CASSLGLGEGGELFF
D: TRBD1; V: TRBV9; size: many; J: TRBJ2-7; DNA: TGTGCCAGCAGCGTAGGACAGGGTGAACCCTACGAGCAGTACTTC; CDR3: CASSVGQGEPYEQYF
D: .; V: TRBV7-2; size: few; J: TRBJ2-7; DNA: TGTGCCAGCAGCTTAGGACTAGGAAATTACGAGCAGTACTTC; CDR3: CASSLGLGNYEQYF
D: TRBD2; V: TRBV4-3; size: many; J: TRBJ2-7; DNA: TGCGCCAGCAGCCAAGATAGGACTAGCTTCTACGAGCAGTACTTC; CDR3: CASSQDRTSFYEQYF
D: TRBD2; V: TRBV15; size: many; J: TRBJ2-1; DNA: TGTGCCACCAGCAAAACGGGACTAGGGTACAATGAGCAGTTCTTC; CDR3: CATSKTGLGYNEQFF
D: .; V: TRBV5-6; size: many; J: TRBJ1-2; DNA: TGTGCCAGCAGCTTGGGGTCAGCCGGTCCTAAAGGCTACACCTTC; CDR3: CASSLGSAGPKGYTF
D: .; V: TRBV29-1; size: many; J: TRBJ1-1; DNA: TGCAGCGTTGAAGGAGCTTTCTTT; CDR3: CSVEGAFF
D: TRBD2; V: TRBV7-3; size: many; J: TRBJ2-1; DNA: TGTGCCAGCAGCCCGCAGCGGGAGGGGTACAATGAGCAGTTCTTC; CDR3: CASSPQREGYNEQFF
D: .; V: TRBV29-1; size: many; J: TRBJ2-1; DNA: TGCAGCGTTGAACAGGGTAACTACAATGAGCAGTTCTTC; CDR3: CSVEQGNYNEQFF
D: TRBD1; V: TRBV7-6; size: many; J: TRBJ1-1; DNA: TGTGCCAGCAGCTTACAGGGGGCAGGGGTAGTAACTGAAGCTTTCTTT; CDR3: CASSLQGAGVVTEAFF
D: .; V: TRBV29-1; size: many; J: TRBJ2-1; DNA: TGCAGCGTTGAAAGTGGGGTTAGTGTTTATGAGCAGTTCTTC; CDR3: CSVESGVSVYEQFF
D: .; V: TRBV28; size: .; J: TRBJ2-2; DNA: TGTGCCAGCAGTTTATCCACCCCGGGGGGCCCCGGGGAGCTGTTTTTT; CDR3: CASSLSTPGGPGELFF
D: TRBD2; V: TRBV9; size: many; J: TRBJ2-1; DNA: TGTGCCAGCAGCGTAGGTGGAGCGGGAGACTTCGATGAGCAGTTCTTC; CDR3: CASSVGGAGDFDEQFF
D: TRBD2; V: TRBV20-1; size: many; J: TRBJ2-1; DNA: TGCAGTGCTAGATACGCTAGCGGGAGGACCATACACTACAATGAGCAGTTCTTC; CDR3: CSARYASGRTIHYNEQFF
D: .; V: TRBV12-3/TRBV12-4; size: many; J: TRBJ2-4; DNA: TGTGCCAGCAGGCCTTCTAGCGCCGACATTCAGTACTTC; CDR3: CASRPSSADIQYF
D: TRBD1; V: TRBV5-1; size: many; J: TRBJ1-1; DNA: TGCGCCAGCAGCGAGCAAACAGGGGTAAACACTGAAGCTTTCTTT; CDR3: CASSEQTGVNTEAFF
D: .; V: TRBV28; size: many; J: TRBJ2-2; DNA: TGTGCCACCCCCAGGGGGGCAGAGAACACCGGGGAGCTGTTTTTT; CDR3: CATPRGAENTGELFF
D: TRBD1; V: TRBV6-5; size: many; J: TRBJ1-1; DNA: TGTGCCAGCAGAAGGACAGGGGAAGCTTTCTTT; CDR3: CASRRTGEAFF
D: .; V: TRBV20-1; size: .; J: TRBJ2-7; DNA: TGCAGTGCTAGTAGTGCGGGAGTTAAAGGAGGGGGATACGAGCAGTACTTC; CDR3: CSASSAGVKGGGYEQYF